Each of the 9 T cell receptor beta chains below was sequenced from the same sample in a study of blood T cell repertoires in COVID-19. The data were produced by immunoSEQ multiplex PCR, yet TCRdb's version contains in-frame clones alone and is incomplete. The table includes about 150,000 clones, approximately 86% detected once. Source material: peripheral blood. Source of these receptors: a woman of 80 years or more with COVID-19, enrolled during active disease.

The V call is TRBV5-6, the J call TRBJ2-1, with D possibly matching TRBD2 (6 bases). From germline, CDR1 is SGHDT and CDR2 YYEEEE. V was cut by 4 bases and J by 10 bases, with 24 bases left in between. This CDR3 is built from 16 residues. CDR3 bases: TGTGCCAGCAGCCAACCCCGGGACTTGATCCTAGGGGAGCAGTTCTTC. It specifies CASSQPRDLILGEQFF.

The chain links TRBV7-2 to TRBJ2-7; no firm D call. Deletions cut 0 bases from V and 1 base from J, with 7 bases between. CDR1 is SGHTA, CDR2 FQGNSA, per germline. The CDR3 length is 14 residues. The CDR3 loop is CASSLARLSYEQYF. The CDR3, as DNA: TGTGCCAGCAGCTTAGCGCGGTTGTCCTACGAGCAGTACTTC.

The V and J genes are TRBV3-1 (or the pseudogene TRBV3-2) and TRBJ1-1; D is undetermined. The germline V and J ends were trimmed by 1 base and 2 bases, with 8 bases remaining between them. Germline CDR1 LGHDT, CDR2 YNNKEL (reference sequence). The CDR3 sequence is 14 residues long. CDR3 region: CASSQGRQNTEAFF. The DNA for the CDR3 is TGTGCCAGCAGCCAAGGGCGGCAAAACACTGAAGCTTTCTTT.

This clone occurred a few times. The rearrangement uses TRBV19 and TRBJ1-2; TRBD1 matches at 7 bases. The V and J ends lost 4 bases and 2 bases, in that order; junction bases with no gene match: 4. Per germline, CDR1 LNHDA and CDR2 SQIVND (reference sequence). The length of the CDR3 is 14 residues. This CDR3 is CASSRTGENYGYTF. Written as DNA, the CDR3 is TGTGCCAGTAGTAGGACAGGAGAAAACTATGGCTACACCTTC.

The chain has TRBV19 and TRBJ2-7; 8 nucleotides line up with TRBD1. The CDR3 is 15 amino acids. CDR1 and CDR2 (germline): LNHDA, SQIVND (reference sequence). The J segment lost 2 bases and the V segment lost 3 bases, leaving 6 bases of the junction unmatched. The CDR3 nucleotides read TGTGCCAGTAGTATTGGGAGACAGGGGCCCTACGAGCAGTACTTC. This codes for CASSIGRQGPYEQYF.

The gene calls are TRBV7-9 and TRBJ2-3; 8 bases are a match to TRBD2. Trimming cost V 3 bases and J 2 bases; bases outside gene matches: 10. Per germline, CDR1 SEHNR and CDR2 FQNEAQ (reference sequence). This CDR3 has 17 amino acids. The CDR3 nucleotides read TGTGCCAGCAGCTTGGGGCAGGGACTAGGTAACACAGATACGCAGTATTTT. Translating it yields CASSLGQGLGNTDTQYF.

The chain is built from TRBV6-5 and TRBJ1-3, with 9 bases lining up with TRBD1. The CDR3 is made up of 14 amino acids. From germline, CDR1 is MNHEY and CDR2 SVGAGI. After removal of 6 bases from V and 4 bases from J, the junction contained 4 bases not matched to a gene. The CDR3 loop reads CASSVGTGGNTIYF. The CDR3 DNA reads TGTGCCAGCAGCGTAGGGACAGGGGGAAACACCATATATTTT.

V and J are TRBV4-3 and TRBJ1-2, with unresolved D. This CDR3 has 12 residues. CDR1 is LGHNA, CDR2 YSLEER, per germline. With 3 bases removed from V and 3 bases from J, the gap between germline ends came to 5 bases. The CDR3 region has the DNA TGCGCCAGCAGCCACACGGACTATGGCTACACCTTC. The encoded protein is CASSHTDYGYTF.

The chain joins TRBV24-1 to TRBJ2-1; 9 bases are shared with TRBD2. The V segment lost 5 bases and the J segment 1 base; nucleotides outside the gene matches: 5. CDR1 is KGHDR and CDR2 is SFDVKD in the germline V gene. The CDR3 is 16 amino acids. The CDR3 DNA follows: TGTGCCACCAGTGGCGCGACTAGCGGTTCCTACAATGAGCAGTTCTTC. Its translation is CATSGATSGSYNEQFF.